The T cell receptor beta chain under discussion was sequenced for a study of cytomegalovirus exposure and HLA in healthy donors. This clone has only a few counts. The antigen is not known. Notes on the study in general: Reportedly, cytomegalovirus status was diagnosed with high sensitivity and specificity.

The data were produced by immunoSEQ multiplex PCR, yet TCRdb's version contains in-frame clones alone and is incomplete. The table has around 130,000 clones, 88% seen once. The germline V gene encodes CDR1 SGHRS and CDR2 YFSETQ. The CDR3 has 14 residues. V lost 0 bases and J lost 8, with 14 bases in between. Sequencing was performed on PBMCs. The sequence came from a man aged 25 to 40 in good health and CMV-seronegative. The chain combines TRBV5-1 with TRBJ1-2; D possibly corresponds to TRBD1 (5 bases). CDR3 protein: CASSLDRLGRGYTF. In DNA form, the CDR3 reads TGCGCCAGCAGCTTGGACAGGCTCGGTAGGGGCTACACCTTC.